This T cell receptor (beta chain) was identified during a study of shared clonotypes between healthy human individuals. Generated by immunoSEQ multiplex PCR, the TCRdb table keeps only in-frame clones and is missing some. The sample carries 150,000 to 200,000 clones, 90% to 95% recorded once. On this clone: Other nucleotide sequences in the sample specify the same CDR3.

The CDR3 runs 13 residues. In germline, CDR1 is KGHSH, CDR2 LQKENI. Trimming removed 3 bases from V and 0 bases from J, with 4 bases in between. The chain uses TRBV18 and TRBJ2-3; D call uncertain. Sequenced sample: naive CD4+ T cells sorted from blood. Subset specified: CD45RA+ positively selected. This clonotype was sampled from a young woman in good health. CDR3 sequence: CASSPSSTDTQYF. DNA for the CDR3: TGTGCCAGCTCACCGAGTAGCACAGATACGCAGTATTTT.